Shown below are 4 T cell receptor beta chains from a single sample sequenced in a study of T and B cells in COVID-19 patients. Multiplex PCR with BIOMED2 TRB-A/B primer pools amplified TRB rearrangements. TCRdb re-analysed the multiplex PCR reads in MiXCR, keeping a single row per CDR3 protein. The profile shows over a thousand distinct CDR3 sequences, roughly 29% of them singletons. Each TRB amplification used 250-500 ng of genomic DNA from blood. What was sequenced was blood. The receptors were sampled from a human donor with active COVID-19.

CDR3 residues: CASSSGTAYGYTF. The CDR3 DNA is TGTGCCAGCAGTTCCGGGACAGCCTATGGCTACACCTTC. This chain links TRBV28 with TRBJ1-2, with 7 bases matching TRBD1. Unmatched junction bases numbered 3, after V lost 4 bases and J lost 4 bases. Germline V gene sequence: CDR1 MDHEN, CDR2 SYDVKM. The CDR3 runs 13 residues.

About this clonotype itself: This may be a read error, as it is one base from a much larger clone. This likely comes from a read error, as the CDR3 has no conserved phenylalanine or tryptophan at its end. The chain joins TRBV30 to TRBJ2-1, with unresolved D. From germline, CDR1 is GTSNPN and CDR2 SVGIG (reference sequence). The CDR3 has 12 amino acids. V lost 2 bases and J 10 bases, leaving 12 bases between the germline ends. The CDR3 DNA reads as TGTGCCTGGAGTCCTCTCTCCGTGGAGCAGTTCTCC. It encodes CAWSPLSVEQFS.

By share, this clonotype ranks as medium-sized. The chain is built from TRBV18 and TRBJ2-7; TRBD1 matches 10 bases. The CDR3 extends over 13 amino acids. CDR1 is KGHSH and CDR2 is LQKENI in the germline V gene. V gave up 4 bases and J gave up 5 bases; unmatched junction bases: 2. CDR3 sequence: CASSRGQGDEQYF. The CDR3 DNA reads TGTGCCAGCTCACGTGGACAGGGGGACGAGCAGTACTTC.

The chain recombines TRBV11-2 with TRBJ1-3, with D unresolved. V lost 5 bases to trimming and J lost 0 bases, with 8 bases between them. Looked up from germline, CDR1 is SGHAT and CDR2 is FQNNGV. The CDR3 length is 14 residues. CDR3 loop: CASSILSSGNTIYF. The CDR3 nucleotides are TGTGCCAGCAGCATCCTAAGCTCTGGAAACACCATATATTTT.